This TCR beta chain was sequenced in a study of technical replicates of blood from several donors. The CDR3 is made up of 16 amino acids. The J segment lost 8 bases and the V segment lost 1 base, leaving 10 bases of the junction unmatched. Germline V gene lookup returns CDR1 SGHRS and CDR2 YFSETQ. Some clones are missing from TCRdb's copy, which holds only in-frame ones; the method was immunoSEQ multiplex PCR. The table lists 79,000 or so clones, about 91% of them singletons. The V and J genes are TRBV5-1 and TRBJ2-1; 9 nucleotides match TRBD1. The clonotype originates from a human donor in good health. Sample: T cells isolated from PBMCs. CDR3 DNA sequence: TGCGCCAGCAGCTTGCAAACGGGACAGGGTATAGATGAGCAGTTCTTC. Translated: CASSLQTGQGIDEQFF.